This entry features one TCR beta chain sequence. The target antigen is unknown. The data originate from a study of blood T cells in healthy people across ages. Study-level results: Any changes in expanded clonotypes were possibly confounded, as donor CMV status remained unknown.

Donors were healthy Caucasian individuals from Russia aged roughly 6 to 100. Sample-barcoded 5' priming and a J-beta primer mix drove a second PCR of about 6 to 12 cycles. TCRdb processed the 5' RACE reads anew with MiXCR; each CDR3 protein has one entry. The top ten clones hold 20% to 25% of a sample with about a million distinct CDR3 sequences, roughly 50% of them seen once. The germline CDR1 and CDR2 sequences are WNHNN and SYGVQD (reference sequence). The V gene lost 5 bases and the J gene lost 4 bases, with 6 bases spanning the gap. This CDR3 has 12 residues. The chain uses TRBV10-1 and TRBJ1-5; no reliable D call. The sample was blood. The clonotype was recovered from a woman between 55 and 75 years old in good health. This chain's CDR3 is CASSRNNQPQHF. In DNA, the CDR3 is TGCGCCAGCAGTAGGAATAATCAGCCCCAGCATTTT.